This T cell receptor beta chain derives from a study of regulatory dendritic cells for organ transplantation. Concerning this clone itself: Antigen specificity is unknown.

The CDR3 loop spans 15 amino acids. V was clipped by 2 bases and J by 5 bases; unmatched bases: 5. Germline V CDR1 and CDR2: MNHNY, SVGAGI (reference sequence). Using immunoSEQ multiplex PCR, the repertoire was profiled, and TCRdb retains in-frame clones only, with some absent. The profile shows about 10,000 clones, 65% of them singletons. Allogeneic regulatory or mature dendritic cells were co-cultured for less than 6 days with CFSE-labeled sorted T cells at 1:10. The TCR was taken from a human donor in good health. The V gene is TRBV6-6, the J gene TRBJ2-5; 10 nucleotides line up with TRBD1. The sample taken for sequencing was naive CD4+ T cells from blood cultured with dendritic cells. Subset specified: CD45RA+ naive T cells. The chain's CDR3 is CASSYGTGAGETQYF. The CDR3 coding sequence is TGTGCCAGCAGTTACGGGACAGGGGCTGGGGAGACCCAGTACTTC.